Listed here are 9 T cell receptor beta chains from one sample, sequenced in a study of patients and donors after allogeneic stem cell transplantation. TCRdb used MiXCR to reprocess the RT-PCR reads, holding one entry per CDR3 protein. This table has tens of thousands of distinct CDR3 sequences, approximately 5.2% appearing once. Sequenced sample: blood, either unsorted or a sorted T cell fraction (not recorded which). These TCRs come from a human donor who was either an allogeneic HSCT recipient or a stem cell or donor lymphocyte infusion donor (not recorded which). It is not recorded whose cells these are; they may come from a transplant donor.

This clonotype has a count of ten or more. The CDR3 is CASSTSPAYEQYF. The CDR3 DNA is TGTGCCAGCTCCACATCCCCGGCGTACGAGCAGTACTTC. The genes are TRBV18 and TRBJ2-7; no firm D call. V was shortened by 6 bases and J by 4 bases, with 13 bases between the two germline ends. The CDR3 length is 13 residues. Per germline, CDR1 KGHSH and CDR2 LQKENI.

This clonotype was found many times. The chain combines TRBV28 with TRBJ1-5, with D maybe TRBD1 (5 bases). The CDR3 extends over 12 amino acids. Trimming took 8 bases from V and 2 from J, leaving 7 bases between them. Germline assignment: CDR1 MDHEN and CDR2 SYDVKM. CDR3 in amino acids: CASLGGNQPQHF. CDR3 DNA sequence: TGTGCCAGCCTGGGGGGCAATCAGCCCCAGCATTTT.

The DNA of the CDR3 is TGTGCCAGCAGCTTATGGATAGCGGGAGTAACTGGCAATGAGCAGTTCTTC. Translated: CASSLWIAGVTGNEQFF. This chain connects TRBV7-9 to TRBJ2-1, with TRBD2 identical over 9 bases. Germline V gene sequence: CDR1 SEHNR, CDR2 FQNEAQ (reference sequence). V trimming: 2 bases; J trimming: 6 bases; junction bases outside the gene matches: 11. This CDR3 is 17 amino acids long.

There are many counts of this clonotype. The chain is built from TRBV7-9 and TRBJ2-3, with D possibly TRBD2 on 6 matching bases. Trimming removed 10 bases at V and 2 bases at J, with 10 bases between. The CDR3 has 12 residues. The germline CDR1 and CDR2 sequences are SEHNR and FQNEAQ (reference sequence). Here the CDR3 reads CATGGYTDTQYF. The CDR3 region has the DNA TGTGCCACCGGGGGATACACAGATACGCAGTATTTT. Drawing the rest from reference TRBV7-9 and TRBJ2-3, the complete variable domain is DTGVSQNPRHKITKRGQNVTFRCDPISEHNRLYWYRQTLGQGPEFLTYFQNEAQLEKSRLLSDRFSAERPKGSFSTLEIQRTEQGDSAMYLCATGGYTDTQYFGPGTRLTVL.

This clonotype was seen repeatedly, ten times or more. The chain carries TRBV12-5 and TRBJ2-1; D is ambiguous. The CDR3 has 14 amino acids. Trimming left V 4 bases short and J 7 bases short, with 14 bases between. CDR1 is LGHNT and CDR2 is FRNRAP in the germline V gene. CDR3 protein: CASGSITVVNEQFF. The DNA of the CDR3 is TGTGCTAGTGGTTCCATCACCGTGGTAAATGAGCAGTTCTTC.

This clonotype has at least ten counts. V is TRBV12-3 or TRBV12-4 and J is TRBJ1-6, with D perhaps TRBD1 (6 bases). The V and J ends lost 6 bases and 8 bases respectively, with 17 bases between them. The CDR3 loop spans 15 amino acids. The CDR3 here is CASRPAGEGDSPLHF. CDR3 DNA: TGTGCCAGCAGGCCCGCGGGGGAGGGGGATTCACCCCTCCACTTT.

This clonotype was observed a handful of times. V is TRBV20-1 and J is TRBJ2-1; D is unclear. There are 14 residues in the CDR3. Looked up from germline, CDR1 is DFQATT and CDR2 is SNEGSKA (reference sequence). The V end was cut by 0 bases, the J end by 4 bases, with 10 bases between. CDR3 nucleotides: TGCAGTGCTAGAGATGGGCCAAATTACAATGAGCAGTTCTTC. It yields the protein CSARDGPNYNEQFF.

This clonotype was detected ten times or more. The rearrangement uses TRBV7-9 and TRBJ2-3; 8 bases fit TRBD2. Trimming removed 5 bases from V and 4 bases from J; junction bases left unmatched: 5. The CDR3 is made up of 14 amino acids. Germline CDR1 and CDR2: SEHNR and FQNEAQ (reference sequence). The CDR3 bases are TGTGCCAGCAGCCAGAGCGGGAGCGCAGATACGCAGTATTTT. Translating it yields CASSQSGSADTQYF.

This clonotype was observed many times. The J gene is TRBJ1-6, the V gene TRBV28; 7 bases match TRBD1. The CDR3 runs 15 residues. The ends lost 7 bases at V and 7 bases at J; junction bases unmatched: 10. CDR1 MDHEN and CDR2 SYDVKM come from the germline V gene. CDR3 nucleotides: TGTGCCAGCATACTAGCGGGACAGAAAAATTCACCCCTCCACTTT. Its translation: CASILAGQKNSPLHF.